The 12 T cell receptor beta chains given below trace back to one sample, sequenced in a study of CD8 T cells in ankylosing spondylitis. MiXCR, run by TCRdb on the 5' RACE reads, gives a single entry per CDR3 protein. The data contain about 200,000 distinct CDR3 sequences, roughly 12% of them seen just once; the ten biggest clones take up approximately 15%. Sequenced material: blood, either unsorted or a sorted T cell fraction (not recorded which). The receptors were gathered from a male donor with ankylosing spondylitis or in good health (not recorded which).

The chain employs TRBV20-1 and TRBJ1-1; 7 nucleotides agree with TRBD1. The CDR3 contains 14 residues. The germline V gene has CDR1 DFQATT and CDR2 SNEGSKA (reference sequence). V lost 6 bases, J lost 0 bases, and 7 bases stayed unmatched. The CDR3: CSANQGQMNTEAFF. CDR3 in DNA: TGCAGTGCCAACCAGGGACAGATGAACACTGAAGCTTTCTTT.

The chain links TRBV27 to TRBJ1-1; no clear D. The CDR3 is 14 amino acids. Germline CDR1 reads MNHEY; CDR2 reads SMNVEV (reference sequence). The V end lost 0 bases, the J end lost 6 bases, and 11 bases lay between the germline ends. The CDR3 DNA sequence: TGTGCCAGCAGTTTATCGGCGGGCTGGGCTGAAGCTTTCTTT. It translates to CASSLSAGWAEAFF.

The sample holds a few counts of this clonotype. The chain recombines TRBV4-1 with TRBJ2-7, with D possibly being TRBD2 (6 bases). This CDR3 contains 15 residues. From germline, CDR1 is MGHRA and CDR2 YSYEKL. V lost 3 bases and J lost 7, with 19 bases in between. CDR3: CASSHLMGGPGEQYF. The CDR3 DNA follows: TGCGCCAGCAGCCACCTTATGGGGGGACCCGGGGAGCAGTACTTC.

This clonotype was counted only a few times. CDR3: CASSAGVEVNTEAFF. CDR3 in DNA: TGTGCCAGCAGTGCAGGGGTCGAGGTGAACACTGAAGCTTTCTTT. The chain has TRBV6-4 and TRBJ1-1, with D perhaps TRBD1 (6 bases). The CDR3 covers 15 residues. Trimming pared 4 bases from V and 0 bases from J, leaving 12 bases between. Germline values: CDR1 MRHNA, CDR2 SNTAGT.

V usage is TRBV4-2 and J usage is TRBJ2-1, with D perhaps matching TRBD1 or TRBD2 (5 bases each). Deletions cut 0 bases from V and 7 bases from J, with 10 bases between. Germline assignment: CDR1 LGHNA and CDR2 YNFKEQ. The CDR3 is made up of 14 amino acids. The CDR3 sequence: CASSQEVGVNEQFF. CDR3 bases: TGTGCCAGCAGCCAAGAGGTGGGGGTGAATGAGCAGTTCTTC.

This chain joins TRBV4-1 and TRBJ2-7, with TRBD1 matching over 11 bases. CDR3 length: 16 amino acids. CDR1 is MGHRA and CDR2 is YSYEKL in the germline V gene. The J segment lost 3 bases and the V segment lost 2 bases, leaving 6 bases of the junction unmatched. The CDR3 DNA reads TGCGCCAGCAGCCAACTTATGGACAGGGGGCGCTACGAGCAGTACTTC. It encodes CASSQLMDRGRYEQYF.

The chain is built from TRBV28 and TRBJ2-6; D gene uncertain. CDR1 is MDHEN and CDR2 is SYDVKM in the germline V gene. CDR3 length: 15 residues. V was shortened by 2 bases and J by 0 bases, with 5 bases between the two germline ends. The CDR3 protein is CASSLTSSGANVLTF. CDR3 bases: TGTGCCAGCAGTTTAACCTCCTCTGGGGCCAACGTCCTGACTTTC.

Points on this clonotype: A much larger clone differs from this one at a single base, so this may be a read error. The rearrangement uses TRBV7-9 and TRBJ1-2; D is unresolved. The CDR3 spans 13 residues. Germline loops: CDR1 SEHNR, CDR2 FQNEAQ (reference sequence). Trimming left V 0 bases short and J 4 bases short, with 6 bases between. DNA of the CDR3: TGTGCCAGCAGCTTAGCTTCGGGCTATGGCTACACCTTC. It yields the protein CASSLASGYGYTF.

The chain uses TRBV6-1 and TRBJ2-7; maybe TRBD1 (6 bases). CDR3 length equals 13 residues. The V end was cut by 8 bases, the J end by 0 bases, with 11 bases between. Germline CDR1 MNHNS, CDR2 SASEGT. In nucleotides, the CDR3 is TGTGCCAGCGAAGACAGGAGCTCCTACGAGCAGTACTTC. It encodes CASEDRSSYEQYF.

This clonotype has only a few counts. The rearrangement links TRBV11-2 to TRBJ2-5; no definite D call. Germline V CDR1 and CDR2: SGHAT, FQNNGV. Trimming left V 6 bases short and J 4 bases short, with 12 bases between. This CDR3 spans 13 amino acids. The CDR3 coding sequence is TGTGCCAGCAGATCGTTCGCCGGAGAGACCCAGTACTTC. Its translation is CASRSFAGETQYF.

The J gene is TRBJ2-7, the V gene TRBV5-1; D not resolved. Germline values: CDR1 SGHRS, CDR2 YFSETQ. The CDR3 contains 14 residues. The germline V and J ends were trimmed by 0 bases and 4 bases, with 11 bases remaining between them. CDR3 loop: CASSLDTPVYEQYF. The DNA of the CDR3 is TGCGCCAGCAGCTTGGACACCCCGGTTTACGAGCAGTACTTC.

The CDR3 DNA is TGCAGCGCCGTAGGGACAGGGGGCCCCACTAATGAAAAACTGTTTTTT. The encoded protein is CSAVGTGGPTNEKLFF. This chain joins TRBV29-1 and TRBJ1-4; 12 bases fit TRBD1. Germline V gives CDR1 SQVTM, CDR2 ANQGSEA. The length of the CDR3 is 16 residues. V lost 7 bases, J lost 2 bases, and 8 bases stayed unmatched.